This is a list of T cell receptor beta chains from one sample in a study of OX40 agonist ivuxolimab in advanced cancers. Here immunoSEQ multiplex PCR was the method, and the copy in TCRdb shows in-frame clones only, minus some. Of approximately 47,000 clones listed, about nine tenths are singletons. The sequences come from CD4+ or CD8+ T cells sorted from blood, collected in a trial of the OX40 agonist ivuxolimab. These receptors originate from an adult with an advanced solid tumor such as melanoma, head and neck, liver or kidney cancer. Each CDR3 is given with its conserved first and last residue. The order of the fields is J gene, clone size, V gene, D gene, CDR3 length, CDR3 protein, CDR3 DNA. The D gene is left open where the match is weak. Only part of the rows carry a size: once, few, many, or a class if the clone is expanded.

TRBJ2-7 | - | TRBV5-1 | TRBD1 | 14 | CASSLSPGGYEQYF | TGCGCCAGCAGCTTGTCGCCAGGGGGCTACGAGCAGTACTTC
TRBJ2-1 | - | TRBV7-9 | - | 13 | CASSQQVSNEQFF | TGTGCCAGCAGTCAACAGGTTTCAAATGAGCAGTTCTTC
TRBJ2-5 | - | TRBV28 | - | 14 | CASSLGGGRETQYF | TGTGCCAGCAGTCTTGGAGGGGGTAGGGAGACCCAGTACTTC
TRBJ2-7 | - | TRBV9 | - | 15 | CASSVLGTGNYEQYF | TGTGCCAGCAGCGTCCTCGGGACTGGAAACTACGAGCAGTACTTC
TRBJ2-5 | - | TRBV7-9 | - | 14 | CAINDVKGPETQYF | TGTGCCATTAACGATGTTAAGGGCCCCGAGACCCAGTACTTC
TRBJ2-1 | - | TRBV7-9 | TRBD2 | 17 | CASSLPLAGGAYNEQFF | TGTGCCAGCAGCTTACCTCTAGCGGGAGGCGCCTACAATGAGCAGTTCTTC
TRBJ2-1 | - | TRBV7-9 | - | 17 | CASSLLGAAHSYNEQFF | TGTGCCAGCAGCTTATTGGGAGCGGCCCACTCCTACAATGAGCAGTTCTTC
TRBJ2-5 | - | TRBV19 | TRBD1 | 13 | CASSRDSIETQYF | TGTGCCAGTAGCCGGGACAGCATAGAGACCCAGTACTTC
TRBJ2-1 | - | TRBV6-5 | - | 15 | CASSSSRVRYNEQFF | TGTGCCAGCAGTTCCTCCAGGGTCCGATACAATGAGCAGTTCTTC
TRBJ2-3 | - | TRBV5-3 | - | 13 | CASSRGGTDTQYF | TGTGCCAGCAGCCGGGGCGGCACAGATACGCAGTATTTT
TRBJ2-2 | - | TRBV11-2 | - | 15 | CASSLGGTNTGELFF | TGTGCCAGCAGCTTAGGCGGGACGAACACCGGGGAGCTGTTTTTT
TRBJ1-1 | once | TRBV5-1 | TRBD1 | 14 | CASSPNTGGPEAFF | TGCGCCAGCAGCCCCAACACAGGGGGGCCTGAAGCTTTCTTT
TRBJ2-7 | - | TRBV7-2 | TRBD1 | 12 | CASSSRQGEQYF | TGTGCCAGCAGCTCCCGACAGGGCGAGCAGTACTTC
TRBJ2-2 | - | TRBV5-1 | TRBD2 | 17 | CASSPGLAGGGTGELFF | TGCGCCAGCAGCCCTGGACTAGCGGGAGGGGGCACCGGGGAGCTGTTTTTT
TRBJ2-7 | - | TRBV6-6 | - | 11 | CASSSLYEQYF | TGTGCCAGCAGTTCCCTCTACGAGCAGTACTTC
TRBJ2-3 | - | TRBV21-1 | - | 18 | CASSKTWPRGSSTDTQYF | TGTGCCAGCAGCAAAACTTGGCCGAGGGGCTCTAGCACAGATACGCAGTATTTT
TRBJ2-1 | - | TRBV29-1 | - | 15 | CSVEGGEGGYNEQFF | TGCAGCGTTGAAGGTGGGGAGGGGGGCTACAATGAGCAGTTCTTC
TRBJ1-1 | - | TRBV2 | - | 12 | CASRRSNTEAFF | TGTGCCAGCCGAAGGTCAAACACTGAAGCTTTCTTT
TRBJ2-1 | - | TRBV7-2 | TRBD2 | 18 | CASSLVPLAGGTYNEQFF | TGTGCCAGCAGCTTAGTTCCCCTAGCGGGAGGAACCTACAATGAGCAGTTCTTC
TRBJ1-2 | once | TRBV5-1 | TRBD1 | 14 | CASSLGQGADGYTF | TGCGCCAGCAGCTTGGGACAGGGGGCGGATGGCTACACCTTC
TRBJ2-1 | once | TRBV4-2 | - | 13 | CASSQDRLDEQFF | TGTGCCAGCAGCCAAGACCGGCTAGATGAGCAGTTCTTC
TRBJ1-1 | - | TRBV28 | - | 16 | CASSYETGTFNGEAFF | TGTGCCAGCAGCTATGAAACCGGGACGTTTAATGGTGAAGCTTTCTTT
TRBJ2-1 | - | TRBV6-1 | TRBD1 | 15 | CASSDQGQVYNEQFF | TGTGCCAGCAGTGATCAGGGACAGGTATACAATGAGCAGTTCTTC
TRBJ2-3 | - | TRBV29-1 | TRBD2 | 13 | CSVEDRGVDTQYF | TGCAGCGTTGAAGATCGGGGGGTAGATACGCAGTATTTT
TRBJ1-1 | - | TRBV5-5 | - | 17 | CASSRTFTVGAGTEAFF | TGTGCCAGCAGCCGAACCTTTACCGTGGGGGCTGGGACTGAAGCTTTCTTT
TRBJ2-1 | - | TRBV5-4 | - | 15 | CASSLASGSYNEQFF | TGTGCCAGCAGCTTGGCGTCCGGTTCCTACAATGAGCAGTTCTTC
TRBJ2-2 | - | TRBV29-1 | TRBD2 | 13 | CSASRGDTGELFF | TGCAGCGCTTCTCGGGGGGACACCGGGGAGCTGTTTTTT
TRBJ2-7 | - | TRBV10-1 | - | 17 | CASSESIEKRSSYEQYF | TGCGCCAGCAGTGAGTCGATCGAGAAGCGGAGCTCCTACGAGCAGTACTTC
TRBJ2-6 | once | TRBV7-3 | - | 16 | CASSLNAGHGANVLTF | TGTGCCAGCAGCTTAAACGCAGGGCACGGGGCCAACGTCCTGACTTTC
TRBJ1-2 | - | TRBV18 | TRBD1 | 17 | CASSPGQGARENYGYTF | TGTGCCAGCTCACCCGGACAGGGGGCGCGGGAGAACTATGGCTACACCTTC
TRBJ2-3 | - | TRBV5-1 | TRBD2 | 16 | CASSWVAGRYRDTQYF | TGCGCCAGCAGCTGGGTAGCGGGGAGATATAGAGATACGCAGTATTTT